The 10 T cell receptor beta chains in this list originate from one sample, sequenced in a study of T cells in Graves' hyperthyroidism and ophthalmopathy. Amplified TCR beta CDR3 regions came from RNA transcripts. HTBI primers were used for first-round RT-PCR of the TCR CDR3. MiXCR, applied by TCRdb to the multiplex PCR reads, yields one record per CDR3 protein. The sample includes about half a million distinct CDR3 sequences, approximately 16% of them seen just once. The sequenced sample was blood. Every receptor here comes from a woman in her 30s with Graves' ophthalmopathy.

This clonotype was found many times. This chain links TRBV10-3 with TRBJ2-5, with TRBD1 identical over 7 bases. The CDR3 is made up of 12 amino acids. The ends lost 10 bases at V and 5 bases at J; junction bases unmatched: 7. Germline V gene sequence: CDR1 ENHRY, CDR2 SYGVKD. The CDR3 sequence: CATRDSKETQYF. CDR3 coding DNA: TGTGCCACCAGGGACAGCAAGGAGACCCAGTACTTC.

This clonotype was recorded many times. V is TRBV5-1 and J is TRBJ1-1; a possible D gene is TRBD1 (6 bases). CDR1 SGHRS and CDR2 YFSETQ come from the germline V gene. V lost 7 bases and J 3 bases, leaving 13 bases between the germline ends. The CDR3 contains 13 residues. The DNA for the CDR3 is TGCGCCAGCGGAACAGGGACGTACACTGAAGCTTTCTTT. Encoded protein: CASGTGTYTEAFF.

In the case of this clonotype: A read error is possible here, since a much larger clone lies one base away. The J gene is TRBJ2-3, the V gene TRBV4-2, with D uncertain. The ends were cut back, 1 base at V and 10 bases at J, with 12 bases in the middle. Germline V CDR1 and CDR2: LGHNA, YNFKEQ. This CDR3 region has 13 residues. The CDR3 DNA follows: TGTGCCAGCAGCCAAGGTGGAGTTGATGCGCAGTATTTT. Protein product: CASSQGGVDAQYF.

Notes on this clonotype: Mismatch with germline at one junction end may stem from a read error. The V gene is TRBV5-1, the J gene TRBJ2-3; no firm D call. CDR3 length equals 13 residues. From germline, CDR1 is SGHRS and CDR2 YFSETQ. The CDR3 protein is CASVLGNADTQYF. The CDR3 nucleotides read TGTGCCAGCGTGTTGGGCAACGCAGATACGCAGTATTTT.

The chain recombines TRBV10-3 with TRBJ1-5; D ambiguous. Germline CDR1 ENHRY, CDR2 SYGVKD. The CDR3 totals 14 residues. V lost 0 bases and J lost 7, with 10 bases in between. Here the CDR3 DNA reads TGTGCCATCAGTGAGTCAACGGGGAAGCAGCCCCAGCATTTT. It yields the protein CAISESTGKQPQHF.

This clonotype was seen more than once but under ten times. The rearrangement joins TRBV7-3 to TRBJ2-1; the D gene is possibly TRBD2 (5 bases). This CDR3 is built from 13 residues. Per germline, CDR1 SGHTA and CDR2 FQGTGA. V lost 5 bases and J lost 8, with 13 bases in between. In nucleotides, the CDR3 is TGTGCCAGCAGCCCTGGGCCGGAGGATGAGCAGTTCTTC. Its translation is CASSPGPEDEQFF.

The chain joins TRBV6-1 to TRBJ1-1; D not certain. Trimming stripped 6 bases from V and 6 bases from J, with 14 bases between. CDR3 length equals 13 residues. Germline V gives CDR1 MNHNS, CDR2 SASEGT. The CDR3 is CASRAGRVAEAFF. CDR3 sequence (DNA): TGTGCCAGCAGAGCCGGGCGGGTAGCTGAAGCTTTCTTT.

This clonotype was seen a few times. This chain uses TRBV27 with TRBJ2-1, with D possibly TRBD2 on 6 matching bases. The CDR3 runs 14 residues. Trimming shortened V by 8 bases and J by 0 bases, and 11 bases separated the two germline ends. Germline CDR1 and CDR2: MNHEY and SMNVEV (reference sequence). The CDR3 region has the DNA TGTGCCAGCTTCCCGACTAGCTCCTACAATGAGCAGTTCTTC. Amino acids: CASFPTSSYNEQFF.

V gene TRBV19 combines with J gene TRBJ2-3, with no clear D. V lost 7 bases, J lost 6 bases, and 11 bases lay in between. Germline CDR1 LNHDA, CDR2 SQIVND (reference sequence). The CDR3 consists of 12 residues. The CDR3 loop reads CASTPCPDTQYF. CDR3 coding DNA: TGTGCCAGTACCCCGTGTCCCGATACGCAGTATTTT.

J is TRBJ2-1 and V is TRBV11-1, with 7 bases matching TRBD2. CDR1 and CDR2 from the germline V gene are SGHAT and FQDESV (reference sequence). J was trimmed by 1 base and V by 7 bases; bases with no gene match: 7. The CDR3 sequence is 15 residues long. CDR3 coding DNA: TGTGCCAGCACCCCCTGGGGGGGGTCCTACAATGAGCAGTTCTTC. Amino acid sequence: CASTPWGGSYNEQFF.